This TCR beta chain emerged from a study of response to subunit inactivated influenza vaccine. Overall study findings and caveats: Each seasonal influenza vaccination, the authors suggested, recruits few new T cells.

From the RT-PCR reads, TCRdb called clonotypes with MiXCR, one entry per CDR3 protein. The sample consists of about 700,000 distinct CDR3 sequences, approximately 15% of them appearing once. In regard to this clonotype: Antigen unknown.

The sequenced sample was PBMCs from blood, obtained roughly 15 days before vaccination. The TCR was taken from a man in his forties or fifties who received an inactivated influenza vaccine.

The CDR3 sequence: CASRDSGSAETQYF. The CDR3 DNA sequence: TGTGCCAGCAGGGATAGCGGGAGCGCGGAGACCCAGTACTTC. The chain joins TRBV28 to TRBJ2-5, with 9 positions matching TRBD2. V shed 6 bases and J 5 bases; nucleotides not matched to a gene: 7. The CDR3 consists of 14 residues. Germline V gene lookup returns CDR1 MDHEN and CDR2 SYDVKM.